This T cell receptor (beta chain) was captured in a study of shared clonotypes between healthy human individuals. Study results and caveats: Memory subsets generally showed lower estimated richness than naive subsets.

Repertoires were generated with immunoSEQ multiplex PCR, while TCRdb's copy carries only in-frame clones and drops some. The sample holds hundreds of thousands of clones, 97% seen once. Remarks on this clone: Its specificity is unknown.

From germline, CDR1 is MDHEN and CDR2 SYDVKM. The V end lost 1 base, the J end lost 0 bases, and 10 bases lay between the germline ends. CDR3 length: 16 residues. What was sequenced was naive CD4+ T cells sorted from blood. Subset described: CD45RA+ positively selected. The rearrangement links TRBV28 to TRBJ2-4; D is unresolved. The clonotype originates from a woman aged 25-40 years in good health. The CDR3 DNA reads TGTGCCAGCAGTTTATCCTCATTCAGAGCCAAAAACATTCAGTACTTC. Protein sequence: CASSLSSFRAKNIQYF.